Below are 5 T cell receptor beta chains sequenced from a single sample in a study of shared clonotypes between healthy human individuals. The assay was immunoSEQ multiplex PCR, and TCRdb's table has in-frame clones only and misses some. The repertoire holds roughly 2.4 million clones, with almost 96% as singletons. Sequenced sample: naive CD4+ T cells sorted from blood. Indicated subset: CD45RA+ positively selected. The receptors originated from a man aged 18 to 30 in good health.

The chain is built from TRBV6-6 and TRBJ1-2, with D unresolved. This CDR3 comprises 11 residues. The V end was cut by 5 bases, the J end by 6 bases, with 7 bases between. Germline V gene sequence: CDR1 MNHNY, CDR2 SVGAGI (reference sequence). The CDR3 region has the DNA TGTGCCAGCAGTAAGTTGGATGGCTACACCTTC. Protein: CASSKLDGYTF.

This chain connects TRBV7-2 to TRBJ2-7; D possibly corresponds to TRBD2 (6 bases). V was cut by 1 base and J by 1 base, with 14 bases left in between. Germline assignment: CDR1 SGHTA and CDR2 FQGNSA. The CDR3 contains 16 residues. DNA for the CDR3: TGTGCCAGCAGCTTAGGCGGAGGGCTCATTTCCTACGAGCAGTACTTC. This sequence encodes CASSLGGGLISYEQYF.

The chain employs TRBV7-2 and TRBJ1-5; tentatively, D is TRBD1 (6 bases). Germline V CDR1 and CDR2: SGHTA, FQGNSA. Between the trimmed V and J ends, which lost 6 bases and 3 bases, there was a span of 12 bases. This CDR3 region has 14 residues. CDR3 sequence reads: CASSSDRNNQPQHF. The CDR3 region has the DNA TGTGCCAGCAGTTCGGACAGAAACAATCAGCCCCAGCATTTT. Full variable domain (rest looked up from reference TRBV7-2 and TRBJ1-5): GAGVSQSPSNKVTEKGKDVELRCDPISGHTALYWYRQSLGQGLEFLIYFQGNSAPDKSGLPSDRFSAERTGGSVSTLTIQRTQQEDSAVYLCASSSDRNNQPQHFGDGTRLSIL.

The V gene is TRBV6-5, the J gene TRBJ1-2, with unresolved D. The germline CDR1 and CDR2 sequences are MNHEY and SVGAGI. This CDR3 is built from 13 residues. V was clipped by 6 bases and J by 5 bases, with 13 bases between them. For the CDR3, the DNA is TGTGCCAGCAGAAGGGATCCTAGGTATGGCTACACCTTC. Translated: CASRRDPRYGYTF.

V usage is TRBV30 and J usage is TRBJ1-1; 8 nucleotides agree with TRBD1. This CDR3 is 14 amino acids long. Germline loops: CDR1 GTSNPN, CDR2 SVGIG (reference sequence). V trimming: 0 bases; J trimming: 5 bases; junction bases outside the gene matches: 5. The CDR3 protein is CAWSVTGARTEAFF. CDR3 nucleotide sequence: TGTGCCTGGAGTGTGACAGGGGCAAGGACTGAAGCTTTCTTT.